These T cell receptor beta chains were read from a single sample in a study of CD8 T cells in ankylosing spondylitis. In TCRdb, the 5' RACE reads were re-called with MiXCR into one record per CDR3 protein. The table shows about 220,000 distinct CDR3 sequences, with around 18% occurring only once. The sample taken for sequencing was blood, either unsorted or a sorted T cell fraction (not recorded which). These receptors were obtained from a male donor with ankylosing spondylitis. CDR3s include the opening cysteine and the closing phenylalanine or tryptophan. The D gene is left open where the match is weak. Expanded clones are given a class, and other clones once, few, many or no size at all.

CDR3 protein: CSARPEAFF
CDR3 DNA: TGCAGTGCTAGGCCTGAAGCTTTCTTT
CDR3 length: 9
J gene: TRBJ1-1
V gene: TRBV20-1
clone size: NA
D gene: NA

CDR3 protein: CASSLGAQDYEQYF
CDR3 DNA: TGTGCCAGCAGCTTAGGGGCACAGGACTACGAGCAGTACTTC
CDR3 length: 14
J gene: TRBJ2-7
V gene: TRBV7-2
clone size: few
D gene: NA

CDR3 protein: CASSSLAGEVSVYEQYF
CDR3 DNA: TGTGCCAGCAGTTCCCTAGCGGGAGAGGTTTCGGTATACGAGCAGTACTTC
CDR3 length: 17
J gene: TRBJ2-7
V gene: TRBV27
clone size: NA
D gene: TRBD2

CDR3 protein: CASSLELAVNYEQYF
CDR3 DNA: TGTGCCAGCAGCTTAGAACTAGCGGTGAACTACGAGCAGTACTTC
CDR3 length: 15
J gene: TRBJ2-7
V gene: TRBV11-2
clone size: few
D gene: TRBD2

CDR3 protein: CASTPGRASEQYF
CDR3 DNA: TGTGCCAGCACCCCGGGGAGGGCGAGCGAGCAGTACTTC
CDR3 length: 13
J gene: TRBJ2-7
V gene: TRBV28
clone size: NA
D gene: TRBD2

CDR3 protein: CASSYRTSGNHEQFF
CDR3 DNA: TGTGCCAGCAGTTACCGGACTAGCGGGAACCATGAGCAGTTCTTC
CDR3 length: 15
J gene: TRBJ2-1
V gene: TRBV6-5
clone size: few
D gene: TRBD2

CDR3 protein: CASSLIGNSPTDTQYF
CDR3 DNA: TGTGCCAGCAGCTTAATCGGGAACTCTCCCACAGATACGCAGTATTTT
CDR3 length: 16
J gene: TRBJ2-3
V gene: TRBV7-8
clone size: NA
D gene: NA

CDR3 protein: CASSSFTGKGEKLFF
CDR3 DNA: TGTGCCAGCAGTTCCTTCACAGGGAAGGGTGAAAAACTGTTTTTT
CDR3 length: 15
J gene: TRBJ1-4
V gene: TRBV6-5
clone size: many
D gene: NA

CDR3 protein: CASSYLGLAGSTDTQYF
CDR3 DNA: TGTGCCAGCAGTTACCTGGGACTAGCGGGAAGCACAGATACGCAGTATTTT
CDR3 length: 17
J gene: TRBJ2-3
V gene: TRBV6-2/TRBV6-3
clone size: few
D gene: TRBD2

CDR3 protein: CATGTSGSYTQYF
CDR3 DNA: TGTGCCACCGGGACTAGCGGGAGTTATACGCAGTATTTT
CDR3 length: 13
J gene: TRBJ2-3
V gene: TRBV10-3
clone size: NA
D gene: TRBD2

CDR3 protein: CASTSLSGLAGEYEQFF
CDR3 DNA: TGTGCCAGCACCTCCCTATCGGGACTAGCGGGAGAATATGAGCAGTTCTTC
CDR3 length: 17
J gene: TRBJ2-1
V gene: TRBV27
clone size: NA
D gene: TRBD2

CDR3 protein: CATGPAGTGELFF
CDR3 DNA: TGTGCCACCGGGCCCGCGGGGACCGGGGAGCTGTTTTTT
CDR3 length: 13
J gene: TRBJ2-2
V gene: TRBV24-1
clone size: NA
D gene: NA

CDR3 protein: CAISGGQGGLYEQYF
CDR3 DNA: TGTGCCATCAGTGGGGGACAGGGAGGACTTTACGAGCAGTACTTC
CDR3 length: 15
J gene: TRBJ2-7
V gene: TRBV10-3
clone size: few
D gene: TRBD1

CDR3 protein: CASNLFRTSDYNEQFF
CDR3 DNA: TGTGCCAGCAATTTATTTCGGACTAGCGATTACAATGAGCAGTTCTTC
CDR3 length: 16
J gene: TRBJ2-1
V gene: TRBV6-2/TRBV6-3
clone size: NA
D gene: TRBD2

CDR3 protein: CASSFEGSEAFF
CDR3 DNA: TGCGCCAGCAGCTTTGAGGGCAGCGAAGCTTTCTTT
CDR3 length: 12
J gene: TRBJ1-1
V gene: TRBV5-1
clone size: many
D gene: NA

CDR3 protein: CSARVGGSYNEQFF
CDR3 DNA: TGCAGTGCTAGGGTGGGGGGCTCCTACAATGAGCAGTTCTTC
CDR3 length: 14
J gene: TRBJ2-1
V gene: TRBV20-1
clone size: NA
D gene: NA

CDR3 protein: CASSQDGTGGYEQYF
CDR3 DNA: TGCGCCAGCAGCCAAGATGGGACAGGGGGGTACGAGCAGTACTTC
CDR3 length: 15
J gene: TRBJ2-7
V gene: TRBV4-1
clone size: many
D gene: TRBD1

CDR3 protein: CATSTPTGAGRGAFF
CDR3 DNA: TGTGCCACCAGCACCCCGACAGGGGCCGGGCGTGGAGCTTTCTTT
CDR3 length: 15
J gene: TRBJ1-1
V gene: TRBV15
clone size: few
D gene: TRBD1

CDR3 protein: CGSSYGDTLVVFF
CDR3 DNA: TGTGGCAGCAGCTACGGGGACACCCTGGTTGTTTTCTTT
CDR3 length: 13
J gene: TRBJ1-1
V gene: TRBV5-6
clone size: NA
D gene: NA

CDR3 protein: CASSLYGGALDYEQYF
CDR3 DNA: TGTGCCAGCAGCCTCTATGGAGGGGCACTCGACTACGAGCAGTACTTC
CDR3 length: 16
J gene: TRBJ2-7
V gene: TRBV7-9
clone size: NA
D gene: NA